This T cell receptor (beta chain) was sequenced for a study of cytomegalovirus exposure and HLA in healthy donors. Whole-study findings and limits: A later analysis linked a missense DCLRE1C variant to TCR beta V- and J-gene trimming.

PCR involved 60 Vbeta and 13 Jbeta primers. Profiled with immunoSEQ multiplex PCR; TCRdb holds only in-frame clones, not every one. This table holds some 130,000 clones, around 80% found once. A remark on this clone: Its cognate antigen is unknown. This sample also contains other DNA sequences that code for the same CDR3.

CDR1 and CDR2 (germline): SGHVS, FNYEAQ. V dropped 6 bases and J dropped 1 base, with 14 bases sitting between them. The CDR3 has 15 amino acids. As for the donors, each was a healthy bone marrow donor. Although they were nominally healthy when sampled, donors likely had unrecorded immune exposures. The chain is built from TRBV7-6 and TRBJ2-3; perhaps TRBD2 as D (5 bases). The TCR sequence derives from a man aged 35-49 years in good health and CMV-seropositive. The sequenced material came from PBMCs. CDR3 in DNA: TGTGCCAGCAGTTTAAGGAGCGGACGCACAGATACGCAGTATTTT. Translation gives CASSLRSGRTDTQYF.